This record looks at one TCR beta chain sequence and its context. This specimen belongs to a study of blood T cell repertoires in COVID-19. Overall study: Sources were T cells, B-cell-depleted T cells, or PBMCs; the material itself was cDNA or gDNA.

In the original workflow: Amplified reference gene primers provided the basis for estimating nucleated cell counts. Clones were sequenced by immunoSEQ multiplex PCR, and TCRdb holds only the in-frame ones, with some missing. Clonal size and the V and J genes are those of that table, whereas D and trimming came from the DNA. Found here are about 250,000 clones, about 91% of them singletons; the top ten hold about 1.3%. V was pared by 5 bases and J by 8 bases, with 9 bases of the junction left unmatched. The CDR3 is 15 residues long. Germline lookup yields CDR1 MNHNY and CDR2 SVGAGI (reference sequence).

This chain connects TRBV6-6 to TRBJ1-2, with TRBD1 identical over 12 bases. The sample consisted of peripheral blood. This receptor was obtained from a man older than 75 with acute or convalescent COVID-19. The CDR3 coding sequence is TGTGCCAGCAGTCAGCGGGACAGGGGGCCTGAGGGCTACACCTTC. Translating gives CASSQRDRGPEGYTF.